These T cell receptor beta chains were read from a single sample in a study of T cell clonotyping in hematopoietic cell transplantation. The protocol was immunoSEQ multiplex PCR, while the TCRdb copy is restricted to in-frame clones and leaves out a portion. This table has 60,000 to 75,000 clones, around 94% appearing once. Sample: peripheral blood mononuclear cells. These receptors were collected from a man between 45 and 60 years old in good health. Some clones in this sample may be carry-over from other donors' samples. Each CDR3 is given with its conserved first and last residue. The D gene is left open where the match is weak.

TRBV28,TRBJ1-4,NA,14,CASSPGRRLQKLFF
TRBV7-2,TRBJ2-3,TRBD2,15,CASRTWAGATDTQYF
TRBV5-1,TRBJ2-2,TRBD2,14,CASSFLAGTGELFF
TRBV30,TRBJ1-3,TRBD1,15,CAWSRDSGSGNTIYF
TRBV6-5,TRBJ1-3,NA,14,CASTSPGLGNTIYF
TRBV27,TRBJ2-7,NA,18,CASSLSSNVGSILYEQYF
TRBV28,TRBJ1-2,NA,13,CASSLSGNYGYTF
TRBV5-6,TRBJ2-1,NA,11,CASSFSPEQFF
TRBV7-2,TRBJ2-3,TRBD2,15,CASSLVAGGGDTQYF
TRBV28,TRBJ1-2,NA,14,CASSLLTGRYGYTF
TRBV19,TRBJ2-7,NA,15,CASSIAISERYEQYF
TRBV5-1,TRBJ2-7,NA,13,CASSIQGGTEQYF
TRBV27,TRBJ1-1,TRBD1,18,CASSPPPWTGGRNTEAFF
TRBV6-6,TRBJ2-3,NA,13,CASSYSGIDTQYF
TRBV5-4,TRBJ2-2,NA,16,CASSFPRGSNTGELFF
TRBV28,TRBJ2-7,TRBD1,14,CASSVGGQGPIPHF
TRBV5-7,TRBJ1-5,NA,15,CASSLVRDIGQPQHF
TRBV4-1,TRBJ1-6,NA,16,CASSQEETPNNSPLHF
TRBV7-2,TRBJ1-2,NA,16,CASSLDFMRVRIGYTF